Each of the 5 T cell receptor beta chains below was sequenced from the same sample in a study of OX40 agonist ivuxolimab in advanced cancers. Measured with immunoSEQ multiplex PCR; TCRdb has only the in-frame clones, and not every one. The sample records about 54,000 clones, roughly three quarters being singletons. This material consisted of CD4+ or CD8+ T cells sorted from blood, taken in a trial of the OX40 agonist ivuxolimab. Receptors were obtained from an adult with an advanced solid tumor such as melanoma, head and neck, liver or kidney cancer.

Comment on this clone: Relative to the germline gene, one junction end is altered; a read error may explain this. This rearrangement joins TRBV2 to TRBJ2-7; TRBD1 matches 7 bases. This CDR3 is 12 amino acids long. CDR1 is SNHLY, CDR2 FYNNEI, per germline. In DNA form, the CDR3 reads TGTGCCGGCAGGGGGAGCTCCTACGAGCAGTACTTC. It yields the protein CAGRGSSYEQYF.

The chain couples TRBV10-3 to TRBJ2-5, with 9 bases that match TRBD2. V gave up 0 bases and J gave up 7 bases; unmatched junction bases: 12. CDR3 length equals 17 residues. CDR1 is ENHRY and CDR2 is SYGVKD in the germline V gene. DNA for the CDR3: TGTGCCATCAGTGAGTCGAATCTGCTAGCGGGGAGGGGGACCCAGTACTTC. It translates to CAISESNLLAGRGTQYF.

The V gene is TRBV11-2, the J gene TRBJ2-2; D is undetermined. From germline, CDR1 is SGHAT and CDR2 FQNNGV. Trimming shortened V by 5 bases and J by 6 bases, and 13 bases separated the two germline ends. The CDR3 is made up of 14 amino acids. Written as DNA, the CDR3 is TGTGCCAGCAGCCCTTCATTTGGAGCCGGGGAGCTGTTTTTT. Its translation is CASSPSFGAGELFF.

This clone turned up a few times. The J gene is TRBJ2-4, the V gene TRBV5-1, with 7 bases matching TRBD2. Germline lookup yields CDR1 SGHRS and CDR2 YFSETQ. This CDR3 spans 17 amino acids. After removal of 0 bases from V and 3 bases from J, the junction contained 9 bases not matched to a gene. The CDR3 protein is CASSLDPGGLDKNIQYF. In nucleotides, the CDR3 is TGCGCCAGCAGCTTGGACCCGGGAGGTCTTGACAAAAACATTCAGTACTTC.

This clone has a handful of counts. The chain recombines TRBV5-1 with TRBJ1-2; 8 positions agree with TRBD1. This CDR3 region has 16 residues. J lost 5 bases, V lost 4 bases, and 13 bases had no gene match. Germline CDR1 SGHRS, CDR2 YFSETQ. The CDR3 DNA reads as TGCGCCAGCAGCGTTGGGGGAGGACAGGGACCGTATGGCTACACCTTC. Translating it yields CASSVGGGQGPYGYTF.